The 21 T cell receptor beta chains in this list originate from one sample, sequenced in a study of T cell clonality in common variable immunodeficiency. Here immunoSEQ multiplex PCR was the method, and the copy in TCRdb shows in-frame clones only, minus some. The table lists around 34,000 clones, with no singletons. Sample: peripheral blood mononuclear cells. These receptors came from a person between 18 and 69 years old in good health.

Many counts were recorded for this clone. The read finishes 3 residues shy of the CDR3 end, and the germline J gene is used to complete it. This chain links TRBV27 with TRBJ2-1, with 9 bases matching TRBD2. The CDR3 is made up of 15 amino acids. CDR1 and CDR2 from the germline V gene are MNHEY and SMNVEV (reference sequence). Losses at the gene ends were 5 bases for V and 8 bases for J; bases not matched to a gene: 10. The CDR3 sequence: CASSRSGGKRHEQFF. The CDR3 bases that were read are TGTGCCAGCAGTCGTAGCGGGGGTAAACGTCATGAG.

Many counts were recorded for this clone. The sequence runs out 3 residues before the end of the CDR3; the remainder is reconstructed from the germline J gene. This chain joins TRBV5-4 and TRBJ1-1; D remains unclear. The CDR3 runs to 15 residues. V dropped 3 bases and J dropped 0 bases, with 12 bases sitting between them. Germline V CDR1 and CDR2: SGHNT, YYREEE (reference sequence). The covered CDR3 bases are TGTGCCAGCAGCTACCGAAGTACTATGAACACTGAA. It is translated as CASSYRSTMNTE. The full-length CDR3 reads as CASSYRSTMNTEAFF.

This clone was recorded at least ten times. The read comes to an end 3 residues before the CDR3 does, leaving the germline J gene to fill in the end. This chain connects TRBV20-1 to TRBJ2-7; 11 nucleotides match TRBD1. V dropped 6 bases and J dropped 5; count of bases not matched to a gene: 12. This CDR3 spans 15 amino acids. Germline V gives CDR1 DFQATT, CDR2 SNEGSKA (reference sequence). The DNA read from the CDR3 is TGCAGTGCCCCCGCCGTGGACAGGGGGCTTAACGAG. Its protein product is CSAPAVDRGLNE. The full CDR3 protein reads CSAPAVDRGLNEQYF.

Ten or more counts support this clone. The read stops 3 residues short of the end of the CDR3; the missing end is completed from the germline J gene. The genes are TRBV5-4 and TRBJ2-1, with 7 bases matching TRBD1. CDR1 is SGHNT and CDR2 is YYREEE in the germline V gene (reference sequence). This CDR3 comprises 15 residues. V was pared by 0 bases and J by 0 bases, with 0 bases of the junction left unmatched. The CDR3 region is CASSLGDSSYNEQFF. CDR3 bases read: TGTGCCAGCAGCTTGGGGGACAGCTCCTACAATGAG.

This clone was seen at least ten times. The DNA ends 3 residues before the CDR3 does, and the rest of the CDR3 is filled in from the germline J gene. The chain joins TRBV4-1 to TRBJ2-3, with 9 bases aligning to TRBD1. This CDR3 comprises 15 residues. With 1 base clipped from V and 5 bases from J, the junction kept 4 bases outside the gene matches. Germline assignment: CDR1 MGHRA and CDR2 YSYEKL. The CDR3 region is CASSQGTGVRDTQYF. The part of the CDR3 DNA that was read is TGCGCCAGCAGCCAAGGGACAGGGGTGCGAGATACG.

This clone was seen repeatedly, ten times or more. The CDR3 extends 3 residues past the end of the read, so its final part is completed from the germline J gene. V is TRBV30 and J is TRBJ2-1; 14 bases fit TRBD2. V lost 4 bases and J lost 9; bases outside the gene matches: 5. The CDR3 length is 14 residues. Germline V gene lookup returns CDR1 GTSNPN and CDR2 SVGIG (reference sequence). Partial CDR3 DNA: TGTGCCTGGACCCTGGGACTAGCGGGAGTTGAG. It specifies CAWTLGLAGVE. From start to end, the CDR3 is CAWTLGLAGVEQFF.

At least ten counts were recorded for this clone. The CDR3 end falls 3 residues outside the read, so it is completed with the germline J gene. The chain is built from TRBV2 and TRBJ2-1; D may be TRBD2 (5 bases). This CDR3 region has 15 residues. Germline V CDR1 and CDR2: SNHLY, FYNNEI. The V end was cut by 4 bases, the J end by 0 bases, with 10 bases between. The CDR3 here is CASSGKRSSYNEQFF. CDR3 DNA (partial): TGTGCCAGCAGTGGGAAGCGGAGCTCCTACAATGAG.

In its sample, this clone was seen many times. CDR3 region: CASGTSGNNEQFF. Incomplete CDR3 DNA: TGTGCTAGCGGGACTAGCGGGAATAATGAG. The V and J genes are TRBV12-3 or TRBV12-4 and TRBJ2-1; the match to TRBD2 covers 13 bases. The CDR3 end is not reached by the read, which stops 3 residues before it; the germline J gene fills it in. This CDR3 spans 13 amino acids.

This clone was seen many times. The missing CDR3 end, 3 residues past where the read stops, is filled in from the germline J gene. The chain carries TRBV10-3 and TRBJ1-2, with D unresolved. Germline-derived CDR1 and CDR2 are ENHRY and SYGVKD. V was pared by 3 bases and J by 2 bases, with 16 bases between. The CDR3 is made up of 16 amino acids. The sequenced part of the CDR3 DNA is TGTGCCATCAGTGAATTAAGCGGCTCAACCAACTATGGC. Amino acid sequence: CAISELSGSTNYG. From start to end, the CDR3 is CAISELSGSTNYGYTF.

This clone was counted only a few times. The CDR3 extends 3 residues past the end of the read, so its final part is completed from the germline J gene. The rearrangement joins TRBV25-1 to TRBJ2-7; D ambiguous. Trimming left V 3 bases short and J 1 base short, with 13 bases between. The CDR3 consists of 15 residues. Germline V gene sequence: CDR1 MGHDK, CDR2 SYGVNS. This CDR3 is CASSEVQKRSYEQYF. The DNA read from the CDR3 is TGTGCCAGCAGTGAGGTACAGAAGAGGTCCTACGAG.

A word on this clone: From the germline J gene comes the end of the CDR3, since the read stops 3 residues before it. The chain links TRBV7-9 to TRBJ1-2; 7 bases are shared with TRBD1. Trimming removed 5 bases from V and 2 bases from J; junction bases left unmatched: 8. Looked up from germline, CDR1 is SEHNR and CDR2 is FQNEAQ (reference sequence). CDR3 length equals 15 residues. CDR3 sequence: CASSDRQGGNYGYTF. The CDR3 bases that were read are TGTGCCAGCAGCGACCGACAGGGAGGGAACTATGGC.

Ten or more counts support this clone. The read terminates 3 residues ahead of where the CDR3 ends, so the germline J gene completes it. The chain has TRBV5-1 and TRBJ2-6; TRBD2 aligns across 13 bases. CDR3 length: 19 amino acids. Germline V gene sequence: CDR1 SGHRS, CDR2 YFSETQ. The V gene end was trimmed by 6 bases and the J gene end by 2 bases; junction bases not matched to a gene: 11. The covered CDR3 bases are TGCGCCAGCACCTACGGACTGACTAGCGGGAGGACTGGGGCCAACGTC. It specifies CASTYGLTSGRTGANV. The full CDR3 sequence reads CASTYGLTSGRTGANVLTF.

This clone was counted many times. Here the CDR3 reads CASSRVDRGNEQFF. The part of the CDR3 DNA that was read is TGTGCCAGCAGCCGGGTGGACAGGGGCAATGAG. The chain is built from TRBV7-9 and TRBJ2-1, with 9 bases that match TRBD1. The read terminates 3 residues ahead of where the CDR3 ends, so the germline J gene completes it. CDR3 length: 14 amino acids. V was clipped by 5 bases and J by 6 bases; unmatched bases: 5. Germline V CDR1 and CDR2: SEHNR, FQNEAQ (reference sequence). The full variable domain, rest sourced from reference TRBV7-9 and TRBJ2-1, is DTGVSQNPRHKITKRGQNVTFRCDPISEHNRLYWYRQTLGQGPEFLTYFQNEAQLEKSRLLSDRFSAERPKGSFSTLEIQRTEQGDSAMYLCASSRVDRGNEQFFGPGTRLTVL.

This clone has at least ten counts. The read is 3 residues too short to cover the CDR3 end, so that end is filled in from the germline J gene. The chain employs TRBV5-1 and TRBJ2-2; maybe TRBD1 (6 bases). Trimming took 2 bases from V and 1 from J, leaving 9 bases between them. The CDR3 sequence is 15 residues long. From germline, CDR1 is SGHRS and CDR2 YFSETQ. The CDR3 DNA, read in part, is TGCGCCAGCAGCTTCAAGGGGGTGAACACCGGGGAG. Translating it yields CASSFKGVNTGE. The entire CDR3 sequence reads CASSFKGVNTGELFF.

In this sample, this clone turned up many times. A junction boundary mismatches the germline segment, possibly from a read error. Sequencing ends 3 residues short of the CDR3 end; the germline J gene provides the rest. The genes are TRBV7-8 and TRBJ1-2, with 9 bases identical to TRBD1. Germline loops: CDR1 SGHVS, CDR2 FQNEAQ. There are 14 residues in the CDR3. The CDR3 loop reads CANSPWTGADGYTF. The sequenced CDR3 bases are TGTGCCAACAGCCCCTGGACAGGGGCGGATGGC.

Details on this clone: Read data end 3 residues before the CDR3 end; the end is taken from the germline J gene. This sequence joins TRBV5-1 and TRBJ1-1; TRBD1 matches at 8 bases. The germline V gene has CDR1 SGHRS and CDR2 YFSETQ. This CDR3 comprises 15 residues. V gave up 0 bases and J gave up 4 bases; unmatched junction bases: 5. The sequenced part of the CDR3 DNA is TGCGCCAGCAGCTTGGGTCAGGGGGCAGCCACTGAA. Translated, it gives CASSLGQGAATE. The whole CDR3 reads CASSLGQGAATEAFF.

This clone occurred many times. CDR3 sequence: CSAREHQDQPQHF. Incomplete CDR3 DNA: TGCAGTGCTAGAGAACACCAGGATCAGCCC. V and J are TRBV20-1 and TRBJ1-5; the D is unclear. With the read ending 3 residues before the CDR3 end, the germline J gene is used to fill in that end. Trimming pared 0 bases from V and 5 bases from J, leaving 8 bases between. CDR1 DFQATT and CDR2 SNEGSKA come from the germline V gene (reference sequence). The length of the CDR3 is 13 residues.

This clone was seen many times. Incomplete CDR3 DNA: TGCAGCCAGACAGGGGGCAGCTATGGC. Encoded protein: CSQTGGSYG. In full, the CDR3 reads CSQTGGSYGYTF. The rearrangement joins TRBV20-1 to TRBJ1-2; 10 bases match TRBD1. The read ends 3 residues shy of where the CDR3 ends; the end is completed using the germline J gene. CDR3 length: 12 amino acids. Germline V gene sequence: CDR1 DFQATT, CDR2 SNEGSKA (reference sequence).

This clone was recorded at least ten times. With the read ending 3 residues before the CDR3 end, the germline J gene is used to fill in that end. The chain links TRBV19 to TRBJ1-5, with a possible D match to TRBD1 (6 bases). Germline V gene sequence: CDR1 LNHDA, CDR2 SQIVND (reference sequence). V dropped 6 bases and J dropped 3 bases, with 12 bases sitting between them. The CDR3 loop spans 14 amino acids. The CDR3 is CASRGGASNQPQHF. Incomplete CDR3 DNA: TGTGCCAGTAGGGGGGGGGCGTCCAATCAGCCC.

Ten or more counts support this clone. Sequencing ends 3 residues short of the CDR3 end; the germline J gene provides the rest. The genes are TRBV18 and TRBJ2-7; 8 nucleotides match TRBD2. V lost 2 bases and J lost 3; bases outside the gene matches: 6. This CDR3 comprises 15 residues. Germline V lookup: CDR1 KGHSH, CDR2 LQKENI. The CDR3 DNA, read in part, is TGTGCCAGCTCACCAGGGAATAGCGGGATCTACGAG. It encodes CASSPGNSGIYE. The full CDR3 protein is CASSPGNSGIYEQYF.

This clone was observed many times. The read is 3 residues too short to cover the CDR3 end, so that end is filled in from the germline J gene. The chain recombines TRBV6-4 with TRBJ1-5; D remains ambiguous. CDR1 and CDR2 from the germline V gene are MRHNA and SNTAGT. V gave up 2 bases and J gave up 4 bases, with 6 bases separating them. This CDR3 contains 13 residues. The CDR3 loop reads CASSDEPNQPQHF. The sequenced CDR3 bases are TGTGCCAGCAGTGACGAGCCAAATCAGCCC.